This T cell receptor beta chain stems from a study of T-cell reconstitution after alpha-beta-depleted transplantation in children. Germline CDR1 SGHVS, CDR2 FQNEAQ. With V trimmed by 6 bases and J by 8 bases, 8 bases remained unmatched. CDR3 length: 15 amino acids. Preparation of the TCRbeta library was carried out with unique molecular identifiers. TCRdb itself ran the PCR reads through MiXCR, one entry per CDR3 protein. The sample lists some 290,000 distinct CDR3 sequences; nearly 10% were seen once. This clonotype was picked up many times. This rearrangement joins TRBV7-8 to TRBJ2-1; 12 bases are shared with TRBD1. This specimen was PBMCs from the stem cell graft donor, taken from the stem cell graft. This sequence originates from a human donor who donated a stem cell graft to a child with SCID. CDR3 loop: CASRPGQGARDEQFF. In DNA, the CDR3 is TGTGCCAGCAGGCCGGGACAGGGGGCGAGGGATGAGCAGTTCTTC.